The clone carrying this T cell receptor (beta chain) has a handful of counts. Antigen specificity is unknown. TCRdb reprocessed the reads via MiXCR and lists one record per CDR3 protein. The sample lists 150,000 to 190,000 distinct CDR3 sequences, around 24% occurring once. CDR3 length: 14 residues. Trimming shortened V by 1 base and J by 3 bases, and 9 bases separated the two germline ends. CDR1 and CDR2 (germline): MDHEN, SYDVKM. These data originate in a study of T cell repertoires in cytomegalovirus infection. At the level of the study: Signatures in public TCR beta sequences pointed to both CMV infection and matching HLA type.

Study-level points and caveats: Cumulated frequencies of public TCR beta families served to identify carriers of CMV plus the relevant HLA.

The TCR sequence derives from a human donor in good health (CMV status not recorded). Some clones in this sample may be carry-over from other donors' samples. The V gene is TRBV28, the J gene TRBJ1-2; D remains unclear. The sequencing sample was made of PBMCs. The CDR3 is CASSLYRTDYGYTF. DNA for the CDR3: TGTGCCAGCAGTTTATATCGGACGGACTATGGCTACACCTTC.